Below, 2 T cell receptor beta chains from the same sample are listed, as sequenced in a study of Ad26.COV2.S vaccination and SARS-CoV-2 variants. The repertoire was sequenced with immunoSEQ multiplex PCR; TCRdb's copy has only in-frame clones and lacks some. In the table there are more than 300,000 clones, around 84% of which are singletons. The treatment: 15 to 20 received Ad26.COV2.S at low or high dose, single or two shots; 5 received placebo; per-sample allocation not given. All samples were drawn on day 63, counting from the first vaccine or placebo injection. The sample here was peripheral blood, taken in a trial of Ad26.COV2.S vaccine versus placebo. These receptors were collected from a person between 18 and 65 years old who received the Ad26.COV2.S COVID-19 vaccine or a placebo.

This chain links TRBV7-6 with TRBJ2-2; D is unresolved. CDR1 and CDR2 from the germline V gene are SGHVS and FNYEAQ. The CDR3 consists of 13 residues. The V and J ends lost 2 bases and 5 bases respectively, with 6 bases between them. The CDR3 here is CASSLFATGELFF. The CDR3 DNA reads TGTGCCAGCAGCTTATTCGCGACCGGGGAGCTGTTTTTT.

V is TRBV7-3 and J is TRBJ2-2; D is perhaps TRBD2 (5 bases). From germline, CDR1 is SGHTA and CDR2 FQGTGA. This CDR3 contains 15 residues. Between the trimmed V and J ends, which lost 5 bases and 0 bases, there was a span of 10 bases. DNA of the CDR3: TGTGCCAGCAGCCGTCCTAGCCCGAACACCGGGGAGCTGTTTTTT. The encoded protein is CASSRPSPNTGELFF.